This TCR beta chain is from a study of blood T cell repertoires in COVID-19. TCRdb keeps only in-frame clones here, not all; method: immunoSEQ multiplex PCR. The profile shows around 300,000 clones, roughly 85% of them singletons. The V and J ends lost 6 bases and 4 bases respectively, with 15 bases between them. This CDR3 is 14 amino acids long. Germline CDR1 reads MNHEY; CDR2 reads SVGAGI. The clonotype was recovered from a woman aged 70-85 years with acute or convalescent COVID-19. The chain joins TRBV6-5 to TRBJ1-2; TRBD1 is a possible D gene (5 bases). Sequenced sample: peripheral blood. The CDR3 coding sequence is TGTGCCAGCAGCACGCGGGGCAGTCTCTATGGCTACACCTTC. As protein: CASSTRGSLYGYTF.